Below, 17 T cell receptor beta chains from the same sample are listed, as sequenced in a study of cytomegalovirus exposure and HLA in healthy donors. Produced via immunoSEQ multiplex PCR; TCRdb's table is partial and in-frame only. The sample holds 180,000 or so clones; about 86% are singletons and the top ten take roughly 1.3%. The sequencing input was PBMCs. The receptors stem from a woman under 40 in good health and CMV-seronegative.

The CDR3 DNA sequence: TGTGCCAGCAGTCTGAACAGCGAGCAGTTCTTC. Protein: CASSLNSEQFF. V usage is TRBV27 and J usage is TRBJ2-1, with D unresolved. The germline V and J ends were trimmed by 5 bases and 10 bases, with 9 bases remaining between them. CDR1 and CDR2 (germline): MNHEY, SMNVEV (reference sequence). This CDR3 region has 11 residues.

The gene calls are TRBV9 and TRBJ2-7, with 10 bases that match TRBD2. The CDR3 spans 18 residues. The J segment lost 6 bases and the V segment lost 0 bases, leaving 15 bases of the junction unmatched. The V gene's germline CDR1 is SGDLS and CDR2 YYNGEE. The CDR3 DNA reads TGTGCCAGCAGCGTAGCTACGGGGCGGGGGACTAGCGATACCGAGCAGTACTTC. Amino acids: CASSVATGRGTSDTEQYF.

The V gene is TRBV18, the J gene TRBJ2-2; 9 positions agree with TRBD1. The germline CDR1 and CDR2 sequences are KGHSH and LQKENI. The CDR3 has 16 residues. V was pared by 3 bases and J by 4 bases, with 6 bases of the junction left unmatched. In DNA, the CDR3 is TGTGCCAGCTCACCTGGACAGGGGCCTCCCACCGGGGAGCTGTTTTTT. Residues: CASSPGQGPPTGELFF.

The chain carries TRBV7-7 and TRBJ2-1; D perhaps matches TRBD2 (5 bases). CDR1 is SSHAT and CDR2 is FNYEAQ in the germline V gene (reference sequence). The ends were cut back, 5 bases at V and 5 bases at J, with 16 bases in the middle. The CDR3 is 15 amino acids. CDR3 amino acids: CASSPRTGPNNEQFF. CDR3 sequence (DNA): TGTGCCAGCAGCCCTAGGACTGGGCCTAACAATGAGCAGTTCTTC.

DNA of the CDR3: TGTGCCAGCAGCCGGGGAAGGTTAGGCACTGAAGCTTTCTTT. Protein: CASSRGRLGTEAFF. This chain uses TRBV7-8 with TRBJ1-1, with D hard to call. Germline loops: CDR1 SGHVS, CDR2 FQNEAQ. Trimming pared 5 bases from V and 4 bases from J, leaving 14 bases between. CDR3 length: 14 residues.

The chain recombines TRBV6-5 with TRBJ1-3; D ambiguous. V dropped 0 bases and J dropped 7 bases, with 7 bases sitting between them. The CDR3 length is 13 residues. Per the germline V gene, CDR1 is MNHEY and CDR2 is SVGAGI. DNA for the CDR3: TGTGCCAGCAGTTACTCGGAGCGGAACACCATATATTTT. Translated: CASSYSERNTIYF.

This clone was observed a handful of times. V is TRBV6-5 and J is TRBJ1-2, with unresolved D. CDR1 is MNHEY and CDR2 is SVGAGI in the germline V gene. This CDR3 is built from 10 residues. Between the trimmed V and J ends, which lost 10 bases and 4 bases, there was a span of 7 bases. This CDR3 reads CATRSYGYTF. DNA of the CDR3: TGTGCCACTAGATCCTATGGCTACACCTTC.

V and J are TRBV27 and TRBJ1-1, with 7 bases fitting TRBD1. Germline-derived CDR1 and CDR2 are MNHEY and SMNVEV (reference sequence). The CDR3 covers 15 residues. V shed 6 bases, J shed 4 bases, and the junction held 11 bases outside the gene matches. For the CDR3, the DNA is TGTGCCAGCAGGCCGACAGGGCCGGCGGGCACTGAAGCTTTCTTT. It is translated as CASRPTGPAGTEAFF.

The rearrangement uses TRBV27 and TRBJ2-5; the D gene is possibly TRBD1 (6 bases). V lost 2 bases to trimming and J lost 9 bases, with 19 bases between them. Germline CDR1 reads MNHEY; CDR2 reads SMNVEV (reference sequence). The CDR3 loop spans 15 amino acids. The DNA of the CDR3 is TGTGCCAGCAGTTTAATATCAGGGGCCGGTGGGGCCCAGTACTTC. It encodes CASSLISGAGGAQYF.

V usage is TRBV15 and J usage is TRBJ2-5; D is perhaps TRBD2 (6 bases). The ends were cut back, 0 bases at V and 6 bases at J, with 17 bases in the middle. CDR1 and CDR2 (germline): LNHNV, YYDKDF (reference sequence). CDR3 length equals 16 residues. This CDR3 reads CATSRDAAGRSKTQYF. The CDR3 DNA is TGTGCCACCAGCAGAGATGCCGCGGGGAGGAGTAAGACCCAGTACTTC. Drawing the rest from reference TRBV15 and TRBJ2-5, the complete variable domain is DAMVIQNPRYQVTQFGKPVTLSCSQTLNHNVMYWYQQKSSQAPKLLFHYYDKDFNNEADTPDNFQSRRPNTSFCFLDIRSPGLGDTAMYLCATSRDAAGRSKTQYFGPGTRLLVL.

The gene calls are TRBV6-6 and TRBJ1-2, with 7 bases matching TRBD1. After removal of 4 bases from V and 0 bases from J, the junction contained 5 bases not matched to a gene. CDR1 and CDR2 from the germline V gene are MNHNY and SVGAGI (reference sequence). CDR3 length equals 15 residues. In DNA form, the CDR3 reads TGTGCCAGCAGTTTCACCCAGGGGGCTAACTATGGCTACACCTTC. It is translated as CASSFTQGANYGYTF.

The rearrangement links TRBV27 to TRBJ2-5, with D possibly matching TRBD1 (6 bases). The CDR3 has 14 amino acids. Trimming shortened V by 5 bases and J by 4 bases, and 14 bases separated the two germline ends. Looked up from germline, CDR1 is MNHEY and CDR2 is SMNVEV (reference sequence). CDR3 region: CASSPRDIRETQYF. The CDR3, as DNA: TGTGCCAGCAGTCCTAGGGACATTCGAGAGACCCAGTACTTC.

CDR3 nucleotides: TGTGCCAGCAGTTACTTGGCAGGGGTCAATGAGCAGTTCTTC. Translation gives CASSYLAGVNEQFF. V and J are TRBV6-5 and TRBJ2-1; D possibly corresponds to TRBD1 (6 bases). This CDR3 comprises 14 residues. V was clipped by 1 base and J by 6 bases, with 10 bases between them. In germline, CDR1 is MNHEY, CDR2 SVGAGI.

On this clone: The conserved closing phenylalanine or tryptophan is absent in this CDR3, likely reflecting a read error. It is unclear where the CDR3 begins or ends on the DNA, so no DNA is shown, and the CDR3 is as TCRdb lists it. The genes are TRBV5-1 and TRBJ2-7; the D call in the table, TRBD2, was not verified against the DNA. The CDR3 contains 11 residues when both ends are counted. Looked up from germline, CDR1 is SGHRS and CDR2 is YFSETQ. This CDR3 reads CASRAPFLPAA.

The chain joins TRBV5-1 to TRBJ2-3, with TRBD2 matching over 10 bases. The CDR3 has 15 residues. Germline CDR1 reads SGHRS; CDR2 reads YFSETQ. The V gene end was trimmed by 6 bases and the J gene end by 1 base; junction bases not matched to a gene: 5. In DNA form, the CDR3 reads TGCGCCAGCATGGAGCGGGGGGGCGGCACAGATACGCAGTATTTT. It is translated as CASMERGGGTDTQYF.

The rearrangement links TRBV5-1 to TRBJ2-1; 9 nucleotides agree with TRBD1. The germline gives CDR1 SGHRS, CDR2 YFSETQ. Trimming at V came to 0 bases and at J to 4 bases, leaving 8 bases not matched to a gene. The CDR3 sequence is 17 residues long. The CDR3 spells CASSLDPPGQGYNEQFF. The CDR3 DNA is TGCGCCAGCAGCTTGGACCCTCCGGGACAGGGTTACAATGAGCAGTTCTTC.

The genes are TRBV4-1 and TRBJ2-5; 9 positions match TRBD1. This CDR3 comprises 16 residues. J gave up 5 bases and V 6 bases, and 13 bases lay outside the gene matches. Per germline, CDR1 MGHRA and CDR2 YSYEKL. The CDR3 protein is CASSQLGTGSRETQYF. DNA of the CDR3: TGCGCCAGCAGTCAGCTCGGGACAGGGTCCCGTGAGACCCAGTACTTC.